The table lists the clone carrying this T cell receptor beta chain with a few counts. This sample stems from a study of glioma-infiltrating T cells after dendritic cell vaccination. Across the study: Dendritic cells derived from monocytes and pulsed with autologous tumor lysate formed the vaccine.

From germline, CDR1 is SNHLY and CDR2 FYNNEI. The CDR3 runs to 11 residues. The V and J ends lost 0 bases and 7 bases respectively, with 4 bases between them. Here immunoSEQ multiplex PCR was the method, and the copy in TCRdb shows in-frame clones only, minus some. The table shows 90,000 to 100,000 clones, with approximately 81% occurring only once. The V and J genes are TRBV2 and TRBJ2-7; no reliable D call. The sequenced sample was blood, obtained before dendritic cell vaccination. This TCR was recovered from a human donor with glioblastoma. In DNA, the CDR3 is TGTGCCAGCAGTGAAGCTCTAGAGCAGTACTTC. It codes for CASSEALEQYF.